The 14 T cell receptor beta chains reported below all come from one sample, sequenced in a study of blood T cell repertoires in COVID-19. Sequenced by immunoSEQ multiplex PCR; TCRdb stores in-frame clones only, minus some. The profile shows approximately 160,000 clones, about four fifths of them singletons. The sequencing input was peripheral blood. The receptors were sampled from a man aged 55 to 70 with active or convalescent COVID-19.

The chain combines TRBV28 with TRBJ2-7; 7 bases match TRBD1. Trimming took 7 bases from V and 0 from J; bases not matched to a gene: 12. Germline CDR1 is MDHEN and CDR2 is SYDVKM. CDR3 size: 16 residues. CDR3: CASTFPSRTGSYEQYF. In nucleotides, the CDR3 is TGTGCCAGCACCTTTCCCAGCCGGACAGGCTCCTACGAGCAGTACTTC.

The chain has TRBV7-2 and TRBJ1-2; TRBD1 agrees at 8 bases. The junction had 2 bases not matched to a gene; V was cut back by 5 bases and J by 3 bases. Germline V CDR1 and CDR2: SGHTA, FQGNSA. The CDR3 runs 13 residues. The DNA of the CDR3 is TGTGCCAGCAGCAAGGACAGGGACTATGGCTACACCTTC. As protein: CASSKDRDYGYTF.

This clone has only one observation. CDR3 region: CSARGSNEQFF. The CDR3 coding sequence is TGCAGTGCTAGAGGTTCGAATGAGCAGTTCTTC. The V and J genes are TRBV20-1 and TRBJ2-1; D gene uncertain. CDR3 length equals 11 residues. Germline V gives CDR1 DFQATT, CDR2 SNEGSKA (reference sequence). Trimming shortened V by 1 base and J by 7 bases, and 5 bases separated the two germline ends.

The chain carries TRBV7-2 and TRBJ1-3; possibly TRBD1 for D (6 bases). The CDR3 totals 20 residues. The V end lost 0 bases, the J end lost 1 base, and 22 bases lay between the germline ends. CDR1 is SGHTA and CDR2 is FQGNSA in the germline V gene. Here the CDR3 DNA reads TGTGCCAGCAGCTTAGCGATCACAGGGAGTACCGGATATTCTGGAAACACCATATATTTT. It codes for CASSLAITGSTGYSGNTIYF. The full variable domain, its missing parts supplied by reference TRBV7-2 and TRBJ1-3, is GAGVSQSPSNKVTEKGKDVELRCDPISGHTALYWYRQSLGQGLEFLIYFQGNSAPDKSGLPSDRFSAERTGGSVSTLTIQRTQQEDSAVYLCASSLAITGSTGYSGNTIYFGEGSWLTVV.

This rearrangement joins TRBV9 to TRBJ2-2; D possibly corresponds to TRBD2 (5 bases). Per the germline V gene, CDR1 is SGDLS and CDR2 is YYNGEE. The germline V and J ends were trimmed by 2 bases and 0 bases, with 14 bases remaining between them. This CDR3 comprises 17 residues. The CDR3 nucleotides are TGTGCCAGCAGCGTCGGAATCCGGGGATCGAACACCGGGGAGCTGTTTTTT. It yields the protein CASSVGIRGSNTGELFF. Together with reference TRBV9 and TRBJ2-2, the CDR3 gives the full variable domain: DSGVTQTPKHLITATGQRVTLRCSPRSGDLSVYWYQQSLDQGLQFLIQYYNGEERAKGNILERFSAQQFPDLHSELNLSSLELGDSALYFCASSVGIRGSNTGELFFGEGSRLTVL.

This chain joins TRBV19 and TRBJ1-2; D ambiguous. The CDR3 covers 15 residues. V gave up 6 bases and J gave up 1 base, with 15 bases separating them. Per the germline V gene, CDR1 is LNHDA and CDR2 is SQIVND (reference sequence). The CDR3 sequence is CASRDGSGHNYGYTF. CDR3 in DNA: TGTGCCAGTAGAGATGGGTCAGGTCATAACTATGGCTACACCTTC.

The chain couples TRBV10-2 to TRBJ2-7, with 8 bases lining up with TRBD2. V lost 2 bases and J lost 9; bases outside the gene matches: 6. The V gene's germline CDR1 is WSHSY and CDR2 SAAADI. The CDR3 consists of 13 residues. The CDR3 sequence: CASSESGSSAQYF. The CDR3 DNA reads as TGCGCCAGCAGTGAGAGCGGGAGTTCAGCGCAGTACTTC.

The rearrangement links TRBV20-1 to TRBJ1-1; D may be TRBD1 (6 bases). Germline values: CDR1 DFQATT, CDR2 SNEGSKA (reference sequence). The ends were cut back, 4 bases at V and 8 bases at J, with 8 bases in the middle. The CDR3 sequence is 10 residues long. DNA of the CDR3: TGCAGTGCTAACAGGGAGGAAGCTTTCTTT. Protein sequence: CSANREEAFF.

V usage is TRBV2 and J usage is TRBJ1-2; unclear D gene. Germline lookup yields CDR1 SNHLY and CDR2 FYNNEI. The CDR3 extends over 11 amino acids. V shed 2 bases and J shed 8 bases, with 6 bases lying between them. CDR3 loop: CASSESSGYTF. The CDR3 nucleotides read TGTGCCAGCAGTGAATCAAGCGGCTACACCTTC.

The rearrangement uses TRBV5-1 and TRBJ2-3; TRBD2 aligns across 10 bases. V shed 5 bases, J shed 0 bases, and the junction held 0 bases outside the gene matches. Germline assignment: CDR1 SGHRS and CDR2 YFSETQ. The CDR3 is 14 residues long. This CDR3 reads CASRTSGSTDTQYF. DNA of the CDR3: TGCGCCAGCAGGACTAGCGGGAGCACAGATACGCAGTATTTT.

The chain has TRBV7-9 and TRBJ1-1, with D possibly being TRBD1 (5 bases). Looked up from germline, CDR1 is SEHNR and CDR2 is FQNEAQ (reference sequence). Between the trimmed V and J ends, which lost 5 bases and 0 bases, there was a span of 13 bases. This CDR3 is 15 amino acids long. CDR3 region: CASSPKDRLNTEAFF. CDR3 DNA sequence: TGTGCCAGCAGCCCGAAAGACAGACTGAACACTGAAGCTTTCTTT.

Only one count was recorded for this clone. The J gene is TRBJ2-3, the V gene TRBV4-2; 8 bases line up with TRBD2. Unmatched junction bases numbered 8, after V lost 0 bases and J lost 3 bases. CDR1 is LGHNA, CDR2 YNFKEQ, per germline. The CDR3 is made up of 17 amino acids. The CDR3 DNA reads TGTGCCAGCAGCCAAGATGGACGGGGGGGCCTAACAGATACGCAGTATTTT. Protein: CASSQDGRGGLTDTQYF.

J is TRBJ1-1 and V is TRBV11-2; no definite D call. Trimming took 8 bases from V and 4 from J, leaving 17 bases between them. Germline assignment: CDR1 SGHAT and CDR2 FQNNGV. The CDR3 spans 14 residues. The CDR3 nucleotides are TGTGCCAGCTCCGGCCCCACCGGAGGCACTGAAGCTTTCTTT. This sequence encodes CASSGPTGGTEAFF.

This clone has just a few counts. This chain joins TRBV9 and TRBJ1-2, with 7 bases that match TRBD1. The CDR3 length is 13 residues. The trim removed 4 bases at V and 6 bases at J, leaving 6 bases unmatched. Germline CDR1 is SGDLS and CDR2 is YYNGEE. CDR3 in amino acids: CASSPWTGDGYTF. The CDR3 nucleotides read TGTGCCAGCAGCCCCTGGACAGGCGATGGCTACACCTTC. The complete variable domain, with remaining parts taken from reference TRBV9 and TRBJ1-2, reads DSGVTQTPKHLITATGQRVTLRCSPRSGDLSVYWYQQSLDQGLQFLIQYYNGEERAKGNILERFSAQQFPDLHSELNLSSLELGDSALYFCASSPWTGDGYTFGSGTRLTVV.